The clone carrying this T cell receptor beta chain was seen more than once but under ten times. Germline CDR1 LNHDA, CDR2 SQIVND (reference sequence). Deletions cut 3 bases from V and 5 bases from J, with 19 bases between. The CDR3 has 16 amino acids. This entry belongs to a study of beta chain features in type 1 diabetes. cDNA synthesis used the whole RNA isolate, giving expressed TCRB sequences. Clones were read by immunoSEQ multiplex PCR, and TCRdb kept only the in-frame ones, dropping some. The sample includes about 250,000 clones, 13% to 15% of them seen just once. The chain links TRBV19 to TRBJ1-1; D is undetermined. The sample taken for sequencing was naive CD4+ T cells from blood. The TCR comes from a middle-aged woman in good health. The CDR3 DNA reads TGTGCCAGTAGTATTGGGTTAGGGAGGGAAGGAACTGAAGCTTTCTTT. Its protein is CASSIGLGREGTEAFF.